This T cell receptor (beta chain) came from a study of shared clonotypes between healthy human individuals. Using immunoSEQ multiplex PCR, the repertoire was profiled, and TCRdb retains in-frame clones only, with some absent. The sample contains hundreds of thousands of clones, around 97% of which appear only once. Deletions cut 4 bases from V and 5 bases from J, with 8 bases between. There are 11 residues in the CDR3. Per the germline V gene, CDR1 is SQVTM and CDR2 is ANQGSEA. The chain recombines TRBV29-1 with TRBJ1-2; D is unclear. The specimen was naive CD4+ T cells sorted from blood. Noted subset: CD45RA+ positively selected. The receptor was isolated from a woman aged 30 to 39 in good health. CDR3 nucleotides: TGCAGCGTTGGGCTCTTTTATGGCTACACCTTC. Translation gives CSVGLFYGYTF.